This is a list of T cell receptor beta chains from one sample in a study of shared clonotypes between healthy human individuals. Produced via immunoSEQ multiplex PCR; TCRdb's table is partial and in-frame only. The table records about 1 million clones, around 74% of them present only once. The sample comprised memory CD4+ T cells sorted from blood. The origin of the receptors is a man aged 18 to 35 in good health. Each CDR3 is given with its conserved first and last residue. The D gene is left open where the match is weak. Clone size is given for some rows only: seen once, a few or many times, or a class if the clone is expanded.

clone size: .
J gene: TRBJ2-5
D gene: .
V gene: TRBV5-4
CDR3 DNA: TGTGCCAGCAGCTTGGGGGACTTTCAACAAGAGACCCAGTACTTC
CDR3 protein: CASSLGDFQQETQYF

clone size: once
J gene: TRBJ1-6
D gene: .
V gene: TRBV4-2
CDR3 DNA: TGTGCCAGCAGCCAAGTCAGGGGCCTTAATTCACCCCTCCACTTT
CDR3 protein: CASSQVRGLNSPLHF

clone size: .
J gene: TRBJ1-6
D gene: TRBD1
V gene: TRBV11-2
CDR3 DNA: TGTGCCAGCGGGCCGAGGACAGGAAGCTCCTATAATTCACCCCTCCACTTT
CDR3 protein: CASGPRTGSSYNSPLHF

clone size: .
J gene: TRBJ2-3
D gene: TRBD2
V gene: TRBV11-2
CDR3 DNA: TGTGCCAGCAGCCCGGGACTAGCGGGAGGACTTTCCCAAGATACGCAGTATTTT
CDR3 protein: CASSPGLAGGLSQDTQYF

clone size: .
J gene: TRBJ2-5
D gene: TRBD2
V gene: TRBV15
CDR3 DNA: TGTGCCACCAGCTCTCGACTAGCGGGGGGGGAGACCCAGTACTTC
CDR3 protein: CATSSRLAGGETQYF

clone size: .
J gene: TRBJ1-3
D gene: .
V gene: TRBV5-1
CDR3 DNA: TGCGCCAGCGCAGAAGGGGTCTCTGGAAACACCATATATTTT
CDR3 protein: CASAEGVSGNTIYF

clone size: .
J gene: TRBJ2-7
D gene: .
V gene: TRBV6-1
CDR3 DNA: TGTGCCAGCAGGTCACCCGAGAGATCCCACGAGCAGTACTTC
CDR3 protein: CASRSPERSHEQYF

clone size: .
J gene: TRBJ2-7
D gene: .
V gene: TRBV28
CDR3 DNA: TGTGCCAGCACAATGGACGGGAAAAGCTCCTACGAGCAGTACTTC
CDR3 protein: CASTMDGKSSYEQYF

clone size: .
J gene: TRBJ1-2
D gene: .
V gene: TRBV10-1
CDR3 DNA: TGCGCCAGCAGCCCCACCGGGGGTCATGGCTACACCTTC
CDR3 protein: CASSPTGGHGYTF

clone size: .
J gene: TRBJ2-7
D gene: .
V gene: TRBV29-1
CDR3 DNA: TGCAGCGTTGGCTTAGATGGGGGGAGCTACGAGCAGTACTTC
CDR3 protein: CSVGLDGGSYEQYF

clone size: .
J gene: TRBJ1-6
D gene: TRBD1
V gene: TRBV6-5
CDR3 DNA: TGTGCCAGCAGTTCCAGGGGGGATTCACCCCTCCACTTT
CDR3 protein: CASSSRGDSPLHF

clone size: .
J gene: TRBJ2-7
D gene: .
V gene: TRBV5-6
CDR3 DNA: TGTGCCAGCAGCTTGACAGCCTACGAGCAGTACTTC
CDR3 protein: CASSLTAYEQYF

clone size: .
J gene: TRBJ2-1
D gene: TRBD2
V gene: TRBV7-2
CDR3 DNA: TGTGCCAGCAGCGCGGGGACTAGCGGGAGTCGGAGCTCCTACAATGAGCAGTTCTTC
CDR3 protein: CASSAGTSGSRSSYNEQFF

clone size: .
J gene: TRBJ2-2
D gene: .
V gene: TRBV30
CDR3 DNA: TGTGCCTGGAGTGTATCGAGGACGCACGGGGAGCTGTTTTTT
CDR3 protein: CAWSVSRTHGELFF

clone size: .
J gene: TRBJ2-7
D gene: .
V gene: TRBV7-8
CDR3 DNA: TGTGCCAGCAGCTTAGACGGTCACAAATCCTACGAGCAGTACTTC
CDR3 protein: CASSLDGHKSYEQYF

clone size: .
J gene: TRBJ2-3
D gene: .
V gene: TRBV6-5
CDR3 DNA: TGTGCCAGCAGTTACTTAGGGGCAGATACGCAGTATTTT
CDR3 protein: CASSYLGADTQYF

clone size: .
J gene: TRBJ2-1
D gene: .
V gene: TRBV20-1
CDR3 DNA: TGCAGTGCCGGGGTCGTTGAGCAGTTCTTC
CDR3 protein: CSAGVVEQFF

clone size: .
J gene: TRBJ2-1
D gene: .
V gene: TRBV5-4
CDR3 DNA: TGTGCCAGCAGTTACGGGGGCTTCGGGAAGCAGTTCTTC
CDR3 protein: CASSYGGFGKQFF

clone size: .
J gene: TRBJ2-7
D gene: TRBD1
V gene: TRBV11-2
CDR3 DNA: TGTGCCAGCAGCCCATGGACAGGCTCCTACGAGCAGTACTTC
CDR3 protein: CASSPWTGSYEQYF

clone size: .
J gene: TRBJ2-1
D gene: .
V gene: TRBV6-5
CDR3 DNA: TGTGCCAGCAGTTCCGGACAGCAGGGGTACAATGAGCAGTTCTTC
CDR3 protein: CASSSGQQGYNEQFF

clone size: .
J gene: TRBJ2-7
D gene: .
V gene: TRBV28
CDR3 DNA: TGTGCCAGCAGTTTATTCCGAACAGGGCAGTACTTC
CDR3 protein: CASSLFRTGQYF

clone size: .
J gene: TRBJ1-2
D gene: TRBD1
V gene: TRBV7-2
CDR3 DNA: TGTGCCAGCAGCTTAGGAGGGGGCAGCTATGGCTACACCTTC
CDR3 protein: CASSLGGGSYGYTF

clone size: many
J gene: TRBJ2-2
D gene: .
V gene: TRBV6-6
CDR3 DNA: TGTGCCAGCAGGTACTTTGAGAACACCGGGGAGCTGTTTTTT
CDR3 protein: CASRYFENTGELFF

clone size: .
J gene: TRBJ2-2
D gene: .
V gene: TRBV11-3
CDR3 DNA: TGTGCCAGCAGCTTAATGGGGGCCGGGGAGCTGTTTTTT
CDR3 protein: CASSLMGAGELFF

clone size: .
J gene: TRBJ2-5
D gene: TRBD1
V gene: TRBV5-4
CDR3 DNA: TGTGCCAGCAGTCGGGACAGGGGAGAGACCCAGTACTTC
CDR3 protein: CASSRDRGETQYF

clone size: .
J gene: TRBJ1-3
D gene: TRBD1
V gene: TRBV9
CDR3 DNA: TGTGCCAGCAGGGGGGGACAGGACAGCTCTGGAAACACCATATATTTT
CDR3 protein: CASRGGQDSSGNTIYF

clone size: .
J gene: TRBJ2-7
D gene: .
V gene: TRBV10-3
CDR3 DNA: TGTGCCATCAGCTCGGGATCGGGTGACTACGAGCAGTACTTC
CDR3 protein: CAISSGSGDYEQYF

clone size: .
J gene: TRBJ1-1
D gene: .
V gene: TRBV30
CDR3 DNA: TGTGCCTGGAGTCTTGGAGTGGGGACCACTGAAGCTTTCTTT
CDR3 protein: CAWSLGVGTTEAFF

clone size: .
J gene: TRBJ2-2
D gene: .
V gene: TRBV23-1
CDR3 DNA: TGCGCCAGCAGTTACAAGTCCGGGGAGCTGTTTTTT
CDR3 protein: CASSYKSGELFF

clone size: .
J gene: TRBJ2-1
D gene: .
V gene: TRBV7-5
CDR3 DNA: TGTGCCAGAAGCCCAAGACAGGGATTCAATGAGCAGTTCTTC
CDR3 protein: CARSPRQGFNEQFF

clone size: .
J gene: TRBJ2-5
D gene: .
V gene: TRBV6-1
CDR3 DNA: TGTGCCAGCAGTGTTCAGGGATTGACTGAGGAGACCCAGTACTTC
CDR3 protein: CASSVQGLTEETQYF

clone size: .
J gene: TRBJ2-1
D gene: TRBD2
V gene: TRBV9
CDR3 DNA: TGTGCCAGCAGCGTAGAGACTAGCGGTTACAATGAGCAGTTCTTC
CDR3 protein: CASSVETSGYNEQFF

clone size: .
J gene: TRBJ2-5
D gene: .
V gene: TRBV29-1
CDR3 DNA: TGCAGCGTTGAGCGGACCTCAGAGGAGACCCAGTACTTC
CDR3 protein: CSVERTSEETQYF

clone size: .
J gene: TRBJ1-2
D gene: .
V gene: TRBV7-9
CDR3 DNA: TGTGCCAGCAAAGCCGACAGTTCCTATGGCTACACCTTC
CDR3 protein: CASKADSSYGYTF

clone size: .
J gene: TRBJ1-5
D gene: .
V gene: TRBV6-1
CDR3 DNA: TGTGCCAGCAGTGGATGGGGCGGGCCTCAGCCCCAGCATTTT
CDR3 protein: CASSGWGGPQPQHF

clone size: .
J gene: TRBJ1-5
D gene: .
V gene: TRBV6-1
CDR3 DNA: TGTGCCAGCAGAGCCGATAGTCAAGCGAATGAGCCCCAGCATTTT
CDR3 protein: CASRADSQANEPQHF

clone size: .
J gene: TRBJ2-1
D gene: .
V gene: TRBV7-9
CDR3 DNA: TGTGCCAGCAGCCCAAGCGCTAATTATCCTGAGCAGTTCTTC
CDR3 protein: CASSPSANYPEQFF

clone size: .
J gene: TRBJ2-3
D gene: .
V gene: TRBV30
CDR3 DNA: TGTGCCTGGAGAGTGTACAGGGCGGTAACAGATACGCAGTATTTT
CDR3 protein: CAWRVYRAVTDTQYF

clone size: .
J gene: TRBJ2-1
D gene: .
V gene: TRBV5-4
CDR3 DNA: TGTGCCAGCAGCTCACCGGGCCTCGTTCACTACAATGAGCAGTTCTTC
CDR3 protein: CASSSPGLVHYNEQFF

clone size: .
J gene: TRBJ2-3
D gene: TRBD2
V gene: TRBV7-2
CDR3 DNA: TGTGCCAGCAGCTTCGTCTCGGGACTAGCGGGAAGCACAGATACGCAGTATTTT
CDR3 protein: CASSFVSGLAGSTDTQYF

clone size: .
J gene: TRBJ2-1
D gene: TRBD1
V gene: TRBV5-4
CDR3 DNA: TGTGCCAGCAGATTCGATGGGACAGGTTACAATGAGCAGTTCTTC
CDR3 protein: CASRFDGTGYNEQFF

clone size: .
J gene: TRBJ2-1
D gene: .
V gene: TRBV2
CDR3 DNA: TGTGCCAGCAAGGAAGGCGGGGCCTTTTTTTACAATGAGCAGTTCTTC
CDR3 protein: CASKEGGAFFYNEQFF

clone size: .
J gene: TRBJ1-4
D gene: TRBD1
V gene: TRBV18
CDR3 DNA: TGTGCCAGCTCGAGGGGACAGGGGGCGACTGAAAAACTGTTTTTT
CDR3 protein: CASSRGQGATEKLFF

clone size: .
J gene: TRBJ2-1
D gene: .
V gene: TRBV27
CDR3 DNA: TGTGCCAGCGGAGGAGATGAGCAGTTCTTC
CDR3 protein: CASGGDEQFF

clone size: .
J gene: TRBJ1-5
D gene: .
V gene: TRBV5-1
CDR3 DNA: TGCGCCAGCAGCTCGGGGGGTGGCAATCAGCCCCAGCATTTT
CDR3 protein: CASSSGGGNQPQHF

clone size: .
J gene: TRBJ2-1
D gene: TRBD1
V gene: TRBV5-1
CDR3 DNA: TGCGCCAGCAGCTTGGGTGGGACAGCCACCTACAATGAGCAGTTCTTC
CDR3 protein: CASSLGGTATYNEQFF

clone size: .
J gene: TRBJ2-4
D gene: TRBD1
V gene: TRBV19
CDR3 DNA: TGTGCCAGTACCCCCCCGGGACAGGGCAAAAACATTCAGTACTTC
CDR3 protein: CASTPPGQGKNIQYF

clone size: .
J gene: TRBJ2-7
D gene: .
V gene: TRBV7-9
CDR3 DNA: TGTGCCAGCAGCTCCGAGGCCCCCAAGTTCGTGCAGTACTTC
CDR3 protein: CASSSEAPKFVQYF

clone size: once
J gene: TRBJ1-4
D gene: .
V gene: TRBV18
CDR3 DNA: TGTGCCAGCTCACCGGAAGGGCGGAATAATGAAAAACTGTTTTTT
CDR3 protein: CASSPEGRNNEKLFF

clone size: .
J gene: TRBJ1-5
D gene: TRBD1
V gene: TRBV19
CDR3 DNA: TGTGCCAGTGGGACAGGGGGAACGGGAAGCAATCAGCCCCAGCATTTT
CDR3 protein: CASGTGGTGSNQPQHF

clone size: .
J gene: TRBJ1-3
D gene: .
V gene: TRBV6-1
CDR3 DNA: TGTGCCAGCAGTCTCCGACAGCGTGGAAACACCATATATTTT
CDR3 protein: CASSLRQRGNTIYF

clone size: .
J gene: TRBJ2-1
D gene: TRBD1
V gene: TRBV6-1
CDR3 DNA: TGTGCCAGCAGTCCTCCGGGACAGGGGGCTGTGGGGCAGTTCTTC
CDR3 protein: CASSPPGQGAVGQFF

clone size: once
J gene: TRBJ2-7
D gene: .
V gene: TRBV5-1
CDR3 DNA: TGCGCCAGCAGCGAGGCAGGGGTCTACGAGCAGTACTTC
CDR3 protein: CASSEAGVYEQYF

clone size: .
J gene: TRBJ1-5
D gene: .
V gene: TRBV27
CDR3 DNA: TGTGCCAGCAGTTTAAACGGGAACAATCAGCCCCAGCATTTT
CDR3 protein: CASSLNGNNQPQHF

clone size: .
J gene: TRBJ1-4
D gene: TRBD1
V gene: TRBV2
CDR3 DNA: TGTGCCAGCAGGCCCCGGGGACAGGAGAGGGAAAAACTGTTTTTT
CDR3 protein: CASRPRGQEREKLFF